This paragraph covers one T cell receptor beta chain sequence. Its cognate antigen is unknown. The data originate from a study of siplizumab effects on memory and regulatory T cells. The CDR3 runs 15 residues. Clones were read by immunoSEQ multiplex PCR, and TCRdb kept only the in-frame ones, dropping some. The profile shows some 110,000 clones, about 92% of them singletons. Findings of the study overall: It was never confirmed that proliferating Tregs from siplizumab cultures were suppressive. Naive T cells looked more diverse than memory cells and looked like major alloresponse contributors.

This chain connects TRBV21-1 to TRBJ1-2. TRBV21-1 is marked as a pseudogene. This clonotype was obtained from a human donor in good health. The sequenced sample consisted of CD4+ T cells sorted from blood. This CDR3 reads CASSKGRGLNYGYTF. The CDR3 nucleotides read TGTGCCAGCAGCAAAGGGAGGGGGTTAAACTATGGCTACACCTTC.